The T cell receptor beta chain under discussion was sequenced for a study of blood T cell repertoires in COVID-19. Study-level information: Samples came from the United States, Italy and Spain, spanning acute and convalescent COVID-19. PBMCs, B-cell-depleted T cells, or T cells were the source of the cDNA or gDNA that made up the material.

Only a few counts were recorded for this clone. Trimming shortened V by 0 bases and J by 3 bases, and 9 bases separated the two germline ends. CDR1 and CDR2 (germline): SGHDT, YYEEEE. There are 14 residues in the CDR3. TCRdb's copy holds only in-frame clones and misses some; the assay was immunoSEQ multiplex PCR. The sample has 140,000 or so clones; 82% are singletons. The sequence came from a woman older than 75 with acute or convalescent COVID-19. Sequenced: peripheral blood. The chain employs TRBV5-6 and TRBJ1-1; possibly TRBD1 for D (6 bases). The CDR3 region is CASSLDRAYTEAFF. The CDR3 DNA sequence: TGTGCCAGCAGCTTGGACAGGGCCTACACTGAAGCTTTCTTT.